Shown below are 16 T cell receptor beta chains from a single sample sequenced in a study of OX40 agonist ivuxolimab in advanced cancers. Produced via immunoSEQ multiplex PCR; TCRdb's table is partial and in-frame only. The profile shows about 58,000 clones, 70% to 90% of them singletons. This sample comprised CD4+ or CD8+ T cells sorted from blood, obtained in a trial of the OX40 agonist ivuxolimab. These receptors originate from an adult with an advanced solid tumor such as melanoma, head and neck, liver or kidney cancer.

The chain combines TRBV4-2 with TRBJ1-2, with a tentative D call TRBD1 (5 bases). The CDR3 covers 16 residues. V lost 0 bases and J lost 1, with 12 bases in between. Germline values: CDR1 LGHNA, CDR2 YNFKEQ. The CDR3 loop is CASSQEIGTFNYGYTF. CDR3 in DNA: TGTGCCAGCAGCCAAGAAATAGGGACTTTTAACTATGGCTACACCTTC.

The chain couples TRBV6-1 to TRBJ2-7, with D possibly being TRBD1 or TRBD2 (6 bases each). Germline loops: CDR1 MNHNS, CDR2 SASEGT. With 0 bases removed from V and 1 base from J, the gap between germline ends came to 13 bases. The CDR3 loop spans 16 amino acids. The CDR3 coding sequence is TGTGCCAGCAGTGAAGCGGGAGGACAGCCTTCCTACGAGCAGTACTTC. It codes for CASSEAGGQPSYEQYF.

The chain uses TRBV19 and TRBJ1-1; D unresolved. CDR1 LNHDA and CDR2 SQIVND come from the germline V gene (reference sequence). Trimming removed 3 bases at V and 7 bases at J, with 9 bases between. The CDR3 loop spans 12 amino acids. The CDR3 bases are TGTGCCAGTAGTATTGGGGAGGATGAAGCTTTCTTT. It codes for CASSIGEDEAFF. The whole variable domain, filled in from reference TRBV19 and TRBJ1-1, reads DGGITQSPKYLFRKEGQNVTLSCEQNLNHDAMYWYRQDPGQGLRLIYYSQIVNDFQKGDIAEGYSVSREKKESFPLTVTSAQKNPTAFYLCASSIGEDEAFFGQGTRLTVV.

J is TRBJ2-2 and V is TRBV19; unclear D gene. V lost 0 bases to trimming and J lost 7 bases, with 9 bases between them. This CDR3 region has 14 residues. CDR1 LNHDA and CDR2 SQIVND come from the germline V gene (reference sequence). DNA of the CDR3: TGTGCCAGTAGTATAGATCCCGTAGGCGGGGAGCTGTTTTTT. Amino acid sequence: CASSIDPVGGELFF.

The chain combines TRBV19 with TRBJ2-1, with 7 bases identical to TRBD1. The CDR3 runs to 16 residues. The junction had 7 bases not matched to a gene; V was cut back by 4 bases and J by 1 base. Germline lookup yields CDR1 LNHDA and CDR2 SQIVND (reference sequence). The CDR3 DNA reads TGTGCCAGTAGTACAGACAGGGAAGGGTCCTACAATGAGCAGTTCTTC. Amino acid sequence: CASSTDREGSYNEQFF.

The CDR3 region has the DNA TGTGCCAGCGGCGTTAGAAGAAGGCTAGCGGTCAGAGAGACCCAGTACTTC. Encoded protein: CASGVRRRLAVRETQYF. The V call is TRBV5-6, the J call TRBJ2-5, with 7 bases that match TRBD2. Per the germline V gene, CDR1 is SGHDT and CDR2 is YYEEEE. V shed 7 bases and J 4 bases; nucleotides not matched to a gene: 19. The CDR3 is 17 residues long.

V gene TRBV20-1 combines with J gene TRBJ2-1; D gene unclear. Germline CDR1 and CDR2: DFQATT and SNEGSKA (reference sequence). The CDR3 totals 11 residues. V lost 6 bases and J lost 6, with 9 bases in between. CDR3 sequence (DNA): TGCAGTGCCCCTCACGGCAATGAGCAGTTCTTC. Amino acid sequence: CSAPHGNEQFF.

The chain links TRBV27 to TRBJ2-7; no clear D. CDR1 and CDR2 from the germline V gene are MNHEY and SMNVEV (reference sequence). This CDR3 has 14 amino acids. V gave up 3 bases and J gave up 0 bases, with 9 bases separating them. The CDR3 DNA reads TGTGCCAGCAGTTTCCGGGTCGGCTCCTACGAGCAGTACTTC. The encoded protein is CASSFRVGSYEQYF.

The CDR3 reads CASRDGVSYEQYF. The CDR3 DNA follows: TGTGCCAGCAGGGACGGAGTGTCCTACGAGCAGTACTTC. This chain uses TRBV2 with TRBJ2-7; D is unclear. The CDR3 covers 13 residues. Trimming shortened V by 6 bases and J by 1 base, and 10 bases separated the two germline ends. CDR1 is SNHLY and CDR2 is FYNNEI in the germline V gene.

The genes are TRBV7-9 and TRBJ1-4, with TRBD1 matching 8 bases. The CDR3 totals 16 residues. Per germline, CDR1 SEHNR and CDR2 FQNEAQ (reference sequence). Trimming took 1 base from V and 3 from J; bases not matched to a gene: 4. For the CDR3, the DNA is TGTGCCAGCAGCTTAGAAGCGACAGGGGCTAATGAAAAACTGTTTTTT. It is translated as CASSLEATGANEKLFF.

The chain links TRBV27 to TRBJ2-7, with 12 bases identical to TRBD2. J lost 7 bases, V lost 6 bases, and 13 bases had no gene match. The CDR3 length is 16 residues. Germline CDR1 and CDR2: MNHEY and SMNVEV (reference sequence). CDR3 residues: CASSYLTSGRSWEQYF. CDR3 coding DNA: TGTGCCAGCAGCTACTTGACTAGCGGGAGATCGTGGGAGCAGTACTTC.

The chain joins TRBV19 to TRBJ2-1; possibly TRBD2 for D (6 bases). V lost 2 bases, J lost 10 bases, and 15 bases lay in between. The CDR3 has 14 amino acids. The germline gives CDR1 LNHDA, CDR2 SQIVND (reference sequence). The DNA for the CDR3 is TGTGCCAGTAGTATAATTTCCCTAGCGCCAGAGCAGTTCTTC. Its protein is CASSIISLAPEQFF. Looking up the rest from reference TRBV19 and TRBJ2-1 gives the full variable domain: DGGITQSPKYLFRKEGQNVTLSCEQNLNHDAMYWYRQDPGQGLRLIYYSQIVNDFQKGDIAEGYSVSREKKESFPLTVTSAQKNPTAFYLCASSIISLAPEQFFGPGTRLTVL.

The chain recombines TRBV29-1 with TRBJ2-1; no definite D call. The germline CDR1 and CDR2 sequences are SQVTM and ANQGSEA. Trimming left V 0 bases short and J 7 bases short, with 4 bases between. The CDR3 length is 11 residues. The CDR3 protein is CSVEDWNEQFF. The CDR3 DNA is TGCAGCGTTGAAGATTGGAATGAGCAGTTCTTC.

The CDR3 loop reads CSAGPYNEQFF. CDR3 coding DNA: TGTAGCGCGGGGCCCTACAATGAGCAGTTCTTC. The rearrangement links TRBV6-5 to TRBJ2-1, with TRBD2 as a possible D gene (6 bases). Germline CDR1 reads MNHEY; CDR2 reads SVGAGI. This CDR3 is 11 amino acids long.

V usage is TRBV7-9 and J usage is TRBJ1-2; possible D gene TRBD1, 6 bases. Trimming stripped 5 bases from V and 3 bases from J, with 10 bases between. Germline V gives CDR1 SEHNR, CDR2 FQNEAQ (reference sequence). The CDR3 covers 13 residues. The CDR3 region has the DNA TGTGCCAGCAGCCACGAGGGGGACTATGGCTACACCTTC. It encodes CASSHEGDYGYTF. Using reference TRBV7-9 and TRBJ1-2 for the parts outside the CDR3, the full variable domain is DTGVSQNPRHKITKRGQNVTFRCDPISEHNRLYWYRQTLGQGPEFLTYFQNEAQLEKSRLLSDRFSAERPKGSFSTLEIQRTEQGDSAMYLCASSHEGDYGYTFGSGTRLTVV.

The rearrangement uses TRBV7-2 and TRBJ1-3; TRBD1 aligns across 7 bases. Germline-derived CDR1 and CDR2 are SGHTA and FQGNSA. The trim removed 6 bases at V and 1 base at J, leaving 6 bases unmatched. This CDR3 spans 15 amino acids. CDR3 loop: CASSVTGISGNTIYF. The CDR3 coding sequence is TGTGCCAGCAGTGTGACAGGGATTTCTGGAAACACCATATATTTT.